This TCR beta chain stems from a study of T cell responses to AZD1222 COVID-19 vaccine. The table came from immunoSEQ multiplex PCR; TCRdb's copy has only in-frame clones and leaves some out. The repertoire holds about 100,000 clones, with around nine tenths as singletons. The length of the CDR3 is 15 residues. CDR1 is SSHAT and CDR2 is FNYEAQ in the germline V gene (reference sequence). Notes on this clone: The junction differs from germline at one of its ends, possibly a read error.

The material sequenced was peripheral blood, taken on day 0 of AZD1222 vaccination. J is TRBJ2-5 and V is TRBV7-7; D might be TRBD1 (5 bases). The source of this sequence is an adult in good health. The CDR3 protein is CASSLVPGPQGAQYF. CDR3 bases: TGTGCTAGCAGCTTAGTGCCGGGTCCCCAAGGGGCCCAGTACTTC.